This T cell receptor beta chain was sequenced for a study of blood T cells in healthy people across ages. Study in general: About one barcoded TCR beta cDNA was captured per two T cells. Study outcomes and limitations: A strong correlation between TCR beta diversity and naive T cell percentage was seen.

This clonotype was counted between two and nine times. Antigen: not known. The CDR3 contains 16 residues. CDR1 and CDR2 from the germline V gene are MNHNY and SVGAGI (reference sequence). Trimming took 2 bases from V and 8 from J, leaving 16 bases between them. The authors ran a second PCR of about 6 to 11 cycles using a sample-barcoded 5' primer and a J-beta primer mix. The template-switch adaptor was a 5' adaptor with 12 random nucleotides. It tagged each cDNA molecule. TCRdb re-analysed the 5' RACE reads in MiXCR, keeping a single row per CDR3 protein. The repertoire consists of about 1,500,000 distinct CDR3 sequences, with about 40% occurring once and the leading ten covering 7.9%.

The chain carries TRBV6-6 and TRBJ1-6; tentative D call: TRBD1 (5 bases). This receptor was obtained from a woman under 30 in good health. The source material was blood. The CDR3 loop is CASSYLTGTQDSPLHF. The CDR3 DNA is TGTGCCAGCAGTTACCTTACCGGGACCCAGGATTCACCCCTCCACTTT.